This T cell receptor beta chain was identified during a study of blood T cells in healthy people across ages. A second about 7 to 12 cycle PCR used barcoded and J-beta primers. Researchers report that a template-switch adaptor with 12 random nucleotides tagged each cDNA molecule. From the 5' RACE reads, TCRdb called clonotypes with MiXCR, one entry per CDR3 protein. The repertoire includes 650,000 to 900,000 distinct CDR3 sequences, approximately 67% of them detected once, and around a quarter sits in the top ten. Study results and caveats: Age advanced and TCR beta diversity per million T cells fell, roughly linearly. Long-lived and aged donors differed, with more naive CD4+ cells and higher diversity in the long-lived.

As for this clonotype: Its antigen is not known.

Samples each yielded at least 6 micrograms of total RNA. The receptor was isolated from a man between 25 and 39 years old in good health. Sequences were obtained from blood.

CDR3 DNA sequence: TGCAGTGGGGGACAGGGATTAGATACGCAGTATTTT. This sequence encodes CSGGQGLDTQYF. This sequence joins TRBV20-1 and TRBJ2-3; the match to TRBD1 covers 9 bases. The length of the CDR3 is 12 residues. The germline CDR1 and CDR2 sequences are DFQATT and SNEGSKA (reference sequence). V lost 7 bases, J lost 5 bases, and 4 bases stayed unmatched.